A single sample is the source of the 26 T cell receptor beta chains below, sequenced in a study of beta chain features in type 1 diabetes. Every isolated RNA sample was fully reverse transcribed, so sequencing captured expressed TCRB transcripts. Data came from immunoSEQ multiplex PCR; TCRdb stores just in-frame clones and leaves some out. This sample has hundreds of thousands of clones; 10% to 15% occur once, and the top ten carry more than 0.015%. Sequencing was done on a sample of naive CD4+ T cells from blood. The receptors originated from a man younger than 35 in good health.

The rearrangement links TRBV21-1 to TRBJ2-6; the D call TRBD1 from the table was never checked on the DNA. TRBV21-1 is a known pseudogene. The length of the CDR3 is 18 residues. The CDR3 bases are TGTGCCAGCAGCAAACAGGACAGGGGGCGGGGTGGGGCCAACGTCCTGACTTTC. It yields the protein CASSKQDRGRGGANVLTF.

This chain uses TRBV18 with TRBJ2-5, with a tentative D call TRBD1 (6 bases). The CDR3 has 17 residues. Germline CDR1 KGHSH, CDR2 LQKENI. V lost 1 base to trimming and J lost 4 bases, with 19 bases between them. CDR3 amino acids: CASSPRVQGESGETQYF. The CDR3 DNA reads as TGTGCCAGCTCACCACGGGTACAGGGAGAAAGTGGAGAGACCCAGTACTTC.

The rearrangement uses TRBV30 and TRBJ1-2, with 7 bases lining up with TRBD1. The CDR3 sequence is 14 residues long. V was pared by 4 bases and J by 4 bases, with 9 bases of the junction left unmatched. Germline values: CDR1 GTSNPN, CDR2 SVGIG (reference sequence). The CDR3 protein is CAWNRDRALYGYTF. The CDR3 DNA is TGTGCCTGGAACCGGGACAGAGCGCTCTATGGCTACACCTTC.

The rearrangement links TRBV9 to TRBJ2-2; tentatively, D is TRBD2 (5 bases). The germline V gene has CDR1 SGDLS and CDR2 YYNGEE. V was shortened by 3 bases and J by 4 bases, with 13 bases between the two germline ends. The CDR3 has 15 residues. The CDR3 is CASSGIVRGTGELFF. CDR3 sequence (DNA): TGTGCCAGCAGCGGTATTGTACGGGGCACCGGGGAGCTGTTTTTT. Based on the CDR3 plus reference TRBV9 and TRBJ2-2, the full variable domain is DSGVTQTPKHLITATGQRVTLRCSPRSGDLSVYWYQQSLDQGLQFLIQYYNGEERAKGNILERFSAQQFPDLHSELNLSSLELGDSALYFCASSGIVRGTGELFFGEGSRLTVL.

This rearrangement joins TRBV4-1 to TRBJ1-2; D is unclear. Germline CDR1 and CDR2: MGHRA and YSYEKL. The CDR3 spans 17 residues. V lost 0 bases and J 6 bases, leaving 20 bases between the germline ends. The chain's CDR3 is CASSQDSAGGRYHGYTF. The DNA for the CDR3 is TGCGCCAGCAGCCAAGATTCAGCTGGTGGCAGGTATCATGGCTACACCTTC.

The CDR3 coding sequence is TGTGCCAGCAGCCCGGCAACACAGGGGGCCTATGGCTACACCTTC. Translation gives CASSPATQGAYGYTF. This chain links TRBV7-9 with TRBJ1-2; 9 bases fit TRBD1. Trimming cost V 5 bases and J 4 bases; bases outside gene matches: 8. Per the germline V gene, CDR1 is SEHNR and CDR2 is FQNEAQ (reference sequence). The CDR3 is made up of 15 amino acids.

This chain joins TRBV14 and TRBJ1-4, with D tentatively TRBD1 (5 bases). The CDR3 has 14 residues. V was shortened by 6 bases and J by 10 bases, with 18 bases between the two germline ends. Germline CDR1 is SGHDN and CDR2 is FVKESK. The CDR3 loop reads CASSSIAGSRKLFF. CDR3 nucleotides: TGTGCCAGCAGTTCGATAGCAGGGTCGAGAAAACTGTTTTTT.

This clone was counted only a few times. V gene TRBV14 combines with J gene TRBJ2-6, with TRBD1 matching over 8 bases. The V gene end was trimmed by 4 bases and the J gene end by 2 bases; junction bases not matched to a gene: 4. Germline V gene lookup returns CDR1 SGHDN and CDR2 FVKESK. The CDR3 is made up of 16 amino acids. This CDR3 is CASSLLTGAGANVLTF. In DNA, the CDR3 is TGTGCCAGCAGCCTATTGACAGGGGCTGGGGCCAACGTCCTGACTTTC.

The rearrangement uses TRBV7-7 and TRBJ2-5; perhaps TRBD1 as D (5 bases). Trimming removed 4 bases at V and 2 bases at J, with 14 bases between. The CDR3 has 15 amino acids. Germline V gene lookup returns CDR1 SSHAT and CDR2 FNYEAQ (reference sequence). The CDR3 protein is CASSSAGHLQETQYF. CDR3 nucleotide sequence: TGTGCCAGCAGCTCCGCCGGACACCTACAAGAGACCCAGTACTTC.

This chain connects TRBV4-2 to TRBJ2-1, with D tentatively TRBD2 (5 bases). This CDR3 contains 15 residues. Germline-derived CDR1 and CDR2 are LGHNA and YNFKEQ. V lost 4 bases, J lost 8 bases, and 18 bases lay in between. The CDR3 reads CASSPLGSSDHEQFF. The CDR3 coding sequence is TGTGCCAGCAGCCCCCTAGGTAGTAGCGACCATGAGCAGTTCTTC.

Only one count was recorded for this clone. J is TRBJ2-1 and V is TRBV5-1, with D possibly matching TRBD2 (5 bases). The V end was cut by 4 bases, the J end by 4 bases, with 15 bases between. The length of the CDR3 is 15 residues. Germline CDR1 reads SGHRS; CDR2 reads YFSETQ. The CDR3 is CASSPGSNGYNEQFF. The CDR3 bases are TGCGCCAGCAGCCCGGGGTCAAATGGGTACAATGAGCAGTTCTTC.

The sample holds a few counts of this clone. The chain is built from TRBV19 and TRBJ2-7; 14 bases agree with TRBD2. V lost 6 bases to trimming and J lost 2 bases; unmatched junction nucleotides: 15. CDR1 and CDR2 from the germline V gene are LNHDA and SQIVND (reference sequence). This CDR3 has 19 residues. The CDR3 is CASSRTGLAGALLPYEQYF. The CDR3 nucleotides are TGTGCCAGTAGCCGAACGGGACTAGCGGGAGCCCTTTTACCCTACGAGCAGTACTTC.

This clone has more than one count but fewer than ten. J is TRBJ2-2 and V is TRBV7-6; 7 bases map to TRBD1. V was clipped by 6 bases and J by 0 bases; unmatched bases: 7. The germline gives CDR1 SGHVS, CDR2 FNYEAQ. This CDR3 comprises 16 residues. CDR3 sequence: CASRSTRGPNTGELFF. Written as DNA, the CDR3 is TGTGCCAGCAGATCGACGAGGGGGCCGAACACCGGGGAGCTGTTTTTT. Using reference TRBV7-6 and TRBJ2-2 for the parts outside the CDR3, the full variable domain is GAGVSQSPRYKVTKRGQDVALRCDPISGHVSLYWYRQALGQGPEFLTYFNYEAQQDKSGLPNDRFSAERPEGSISTLTIQRTEQRDSAMYRCASRSTRGPNTGELFFGEGSRLTVL.

This clone has more than one count but fewer than ten. This chain uses TRBV30 with TRBJ1-5; D remains ambiguous. V shed 3 bases and J shed 0 bases, with 21 bases lying between them. CDR1 is GTSNPN and CDR2 is SVGIG in the germline V gene (reference sequence). This CDR3 contains 18 residues. The CDR3 sequence is CAWSPPPLSGDSNQPQHF. The CDR3 DNA is TGTGCCTGGAGCCCCCCGCCTTTGTCGGGTGATAGCAATCAGCCCCAGCATTTT.

This clone showed up just a few times. This chain links TRBV18 with TRBJ2-1; 7 nucleotides line up with TRBD2. V shed 2 bases and J 8 bases; nucleotides not matched to a gene: 6. This CDR3 comprises 14 residues. The V gene's germline CDR1 is KGHSH and CDR2 LQKENI. CDR3: CASSPWAGRDEQFF. CDR3 DNA sequence: TGTGCCAGCTCACCATGGGCAGGGAGGGATGAGCAGTTCTTC.

The chain joins TRBV14 to TRBJ2-7; D gene uncertain. This CDR3 region has 16 residues. The V gene's germline CDR1 is SGHDN and CDR2 FVKESK. Trimming pared 0 bases from V and 0 bases from J, leaving 12 bases between. The CDR3 nucleotides are TGTGCCAGCAGCCAAGATCTGGCGGTCAGCTCCTACGAGCAGTACTTC. The encoded protein is CASSQDLAVSSYEQYF.

The chain uses TRBV5-4 and TRBJ1-1; D call uncertain. The CDR3 contains 15 residues. Trimming left V 4 bases short and J 4 bases short, with 17 bases between. Germline V lookup: CDR1 SGHNT, CDR2 YYREEE (reference sequence). In DNA form, the CDR3 reads TGTGCCAGCAGCCTCCGAGGTAGAGCGCGCACTGAAGCTTTCTTT. This codes for CASSLRGRARTEAFF.

The chain couples TRBV29-1 to TRBJ2-2, with 13 bases lining up with TRBD2. Germline assignment: CDR1 SQVTM and CDR2 ANQGSEA. There are 15 residues in the CDR3. Trimming removed 4 bases from V and 4 bases from J; junction bases left unmatched: 3. The CDR3 DNA is TGCAGCGTTGTACGGACTAGCGGGAGCACCGGGGAGCTGTTTTTT. Translation: CSVVRTSGSTGELFF.

This clone was observed a few times. The CDR3 sequence is CASSPGDYASSYEQYF. CDR3 nucleotide sequence: TGTGCCAGCAGTCCGGGGGACTATGCAAGCTCCTACGAGCAGTACTTC. This chain uses TRBV28 with TRBJ2-7; 7 bases are a match to TRBD2. The germline CDR1 and CDR2 sequences are MDHEN and SYDVKM. The CDR3 loop spans 16 amino acids. V dropped 5 bases and J dropped 0; count of bases not matched to a gene: 10.

The sample holds a few counts of this clone. The V and J genes are TRBV7-8 and TRBJ1-5; D gene unclear. Between the trimmed V and J ends, which lost 1 base and 4 bases, there was a span of 5 bases. The CDR3 has 13 residues. Germline CDR1 reads SGHVS; CDR2 reads FQNEAQ. CDR3 nucleotides: TGTGCCAGCAGCTTAGTACTGAATCAGCCCCAGCATTTT. Translating gives CASSLVLNQPQHF.

The sample holds a few counts of this clone. The rearrangement links TRBV30 to TRBJ2-3, with a tentative D call TRBD2 (5 bases). Trimming pared 2 bases from V and 3 bases from J, leaving 9 bases between. The CDR3 is 13 residues long. The V gene's germline CDR1 is GTSNPN and CDR2 SVGIG (reference sequence). Here the CDR3 DNA reads TGTGCCTGGAGTTTGGACTTTACAGATACGCAGTATTTT. Amino acid sequence: CAWSLDFTDTQYF.

This chain links TRBV18 with TRBJ2-5; no firm D call. V was cut by 1 base and J by 1 base, with 7 bases left in between. From germline, CDR1 is KGHSH and CDR2 LQKENI. The CDR3 consists of 14 residues. CDR3 DNA sequence: TGTGCCAGCTCACCACGGCTTATCCAAGAGACCCAGTACTTC. Its protein is CASSPRLIQETQYF.

On this clone itself: Other DNA sequences within the sample encode an identical CDR3. V gene TRBV13 combines with J gene TRBJ2-7, with D unclear. CDR1 is PRHDT, CDR2 FYEKMQ, per germline (reference sequence). The CDR3 is 14 residues long. Between the trimmed V and J ends, which lost 1 base and 0 bases, there was a span of 7 bases. The CDR3 nucleotides are TGTGCCAGCAGCTTAGCGGGTTCCTCCTACGAGCAGTACTTC. Translation: CASSLAGSSYEQYF.

The chain uses TRBV11-2 and TRBJ2-3, with a tentative D call TRBD2 (5 bases). Germline V lookup: CDR1 SGHAT, CDR2 FQNNGV. V was cut by 2 bases and J by 5 bases, with 11 bases left in between. The CDR3 consists of 14 residues. CDR3 in DNA: TGTGCCAGCAGCTTAAGAGGGTTGGGAGATACGCAGTATTTT. Translating gives CASSLRGLGDTQYF.

The V call is TRBV7-2, the J call TRBJ1-1; D ambiguous. Germline loops: CDR1 SGHTA, CDR2 FQGNSA. The CDR3 is 12 amino acids. The V end lost 8 bases, the J end lost 1 base, and 8 bases lay between the germline ends. DNA of the CDR3: TGTGCCAGCTCGGTTGGGAACACTGAAGCTTTCTTT. It encodes CASSVGNTEAFF.

The rearrangement uses TRBV9 and TRBJ2-1; D gene unclear. With 4 bases removed from V and 3 bases from J, the gap between germline ends came to 5 bases. CDR3 length: 12 amino acids. CDR1 and CDR2 (germline): SGDLS, YYNGEE. This chain's CDR3 is CASSRSYNEQFF. Here the CDR3 DNA reads TGTGCCAGCAGCCGGAGCTACAATGAGCAGTTCTTC. Complete variable domain (other parts from reference TRBV9 and TRBJ2-1): DSGVTQTPKHLITATGQRVTLRCSPRSGDLSVYWYQQSLDQGLQFLIQYYNGEERAKGNILERFSAQQFPDLHSELNLSSLELGDSALYFCASSRSYNEQFFGPGTRLTVL.